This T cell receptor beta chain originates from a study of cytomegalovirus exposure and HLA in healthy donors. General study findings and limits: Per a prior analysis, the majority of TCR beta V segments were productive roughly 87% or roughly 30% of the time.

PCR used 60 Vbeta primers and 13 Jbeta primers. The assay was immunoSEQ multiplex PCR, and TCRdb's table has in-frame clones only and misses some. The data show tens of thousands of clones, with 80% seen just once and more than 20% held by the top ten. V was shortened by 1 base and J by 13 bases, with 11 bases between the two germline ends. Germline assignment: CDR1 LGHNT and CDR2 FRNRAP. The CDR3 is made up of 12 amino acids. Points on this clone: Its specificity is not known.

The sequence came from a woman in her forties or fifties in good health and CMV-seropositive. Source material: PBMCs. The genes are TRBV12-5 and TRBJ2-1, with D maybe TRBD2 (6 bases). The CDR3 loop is CASGLAIGTQFF. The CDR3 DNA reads TGTGCTAGTGGTTTGGCCATAGGGACTCAGTTCTTC.